The next 3 T cell receptor beta chains were all read from a single sample in a study of blood T cell repertoires in COVID-19. The assay was immunoSEQ multiplex PCR, and TCRdb's table has in-frame clones only and misses some. The data show around 380,000 clones, approximately 77% seen once. Sequencing input: peripheral blood. The receptors here all came from a human donor with acute or convalescent COVID-19. The donor label of this sample is uncertain.

The V call is TRBV28, the J call TRBJ1-6; a possible D gene is TRBD1 (5 bases). Germline loops: CDR1 MDHEN, CDR2 SYDVKM. V was pared by 6 bases and J by 7 bases, with 13 bases between. The CDR3 has 14 amino acids. DNA for the CDR3: TGTGCCAGCAGCCCGGGACTGAGAAATTCACCCCTCCACTTT. Residues: CASSPGLRNSPLHF.

The chain has TRBV28 and TRBJ1-5; 9 bases are shared with TRBD1. The V segment lost 5 bases and the J segment 7 bases; nucleotides outside the gene matches: 12. Germline assignment: CDR1 MDHEN and CDR2 SYDVKM. The CDR3 totals 16 residues. As DNA, the CDR3 is TGTGCCAGCAGTACAGGGGGCCAGCCACTCGGGCAGCCCCAGCATTTT. Translation gives CASSTGGQPLGQPQHF.

In its sample, this clone was seen once. The rearrangement links TRBV5-4 to TRBJ2-1; 10 nucleotides align to TRBD1. CDR1 and CDR2 from the germline V gene are SGHNT and YYREEE (reference sequence). V was pared by 4 bases and J by 1 base, with 5 bases of the junction left unmatched. The CDR3 has 16 residues. The CDR3 spells CASSPGTGVSYNEQFF. The CDR3 nucleotides are TGTGCCAGCAGCCCGGGGACAGGGGTATCCTACAATGAGCAGTTCTTC.